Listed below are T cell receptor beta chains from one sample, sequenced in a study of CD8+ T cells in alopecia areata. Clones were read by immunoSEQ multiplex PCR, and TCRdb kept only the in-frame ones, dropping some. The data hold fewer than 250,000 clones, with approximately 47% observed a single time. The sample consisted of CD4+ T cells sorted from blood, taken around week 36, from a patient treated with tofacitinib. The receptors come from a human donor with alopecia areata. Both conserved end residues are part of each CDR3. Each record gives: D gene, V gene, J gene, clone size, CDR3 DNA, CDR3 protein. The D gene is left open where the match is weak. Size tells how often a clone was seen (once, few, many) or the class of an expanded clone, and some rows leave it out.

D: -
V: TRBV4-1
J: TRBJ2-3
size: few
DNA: TGCGCCAGCAGCACGCGAGGGGGAGGCACAGATACGCAGTATTTT
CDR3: CASSTRGGGTDTQYF

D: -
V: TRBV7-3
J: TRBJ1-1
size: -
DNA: TGTGCCAGCAGTCGACAGCCGAACACTGAAGCTTTCTTT
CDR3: CASSRQPNTEAFF

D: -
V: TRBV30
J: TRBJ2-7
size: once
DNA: TGTGCCTGGAAGGGGACCCAAGGGGAGCAGTACTTC
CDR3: CAWKGTQGEQYF

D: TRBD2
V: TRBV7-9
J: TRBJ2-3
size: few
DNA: TGTGCCAGCAGCTTAACTAGCGGTAGCACAGATACGCAGTATTTT
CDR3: CASSLTSGSTDTQYF

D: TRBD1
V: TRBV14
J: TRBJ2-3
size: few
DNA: TGTGCCAGCAGCCGAGGAGGTGACAGGGTCACAGATACGCAGTATTTT
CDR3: CASSRGGDRVTDTQYF

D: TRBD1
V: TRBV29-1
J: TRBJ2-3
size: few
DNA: TGCAGCGTGGGGGACAGGCAAACAGATACGCAGTATTTT
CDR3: CSVGDRQTDTQYF

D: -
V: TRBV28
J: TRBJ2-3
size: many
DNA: TGTGCCAGCAGTTCCCGTCCTTTCAGAAGGACGGGAGATACGCAGTATTTT
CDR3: CASSSRPFRRTGDTQYF

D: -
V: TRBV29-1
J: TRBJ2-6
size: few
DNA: TGCAGCGTAACAGGGCTGGGGCAAGCTGGGGCCAACGTCCTGACTTTC
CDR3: CSVTGLGQAGANVLTF

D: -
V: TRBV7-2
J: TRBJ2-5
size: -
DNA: TGTGCCAGCAGCCAGAGCCGACAAGAGACCCAGTACTTC
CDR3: CASSQSRQETQYF

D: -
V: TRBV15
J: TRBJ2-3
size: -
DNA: TGTGCCACCAGCAGGACTCAAGTGGCCCCCACAGATACGCAGTATTTT
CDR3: CATSRTQVAPTDTQYF

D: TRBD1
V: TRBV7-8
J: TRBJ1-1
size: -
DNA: TGTGCCAGCAGCTGGAACAGGGGGAACACTGAAGCTTTCTTT
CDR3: CASSWNRGNTEAFF

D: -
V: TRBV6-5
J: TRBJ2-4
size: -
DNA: TGTGCCAGCACCGACCTACAGGGAGCCAAAAACATTCAGTACTTC
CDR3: CASTDLQGAKNIQYF

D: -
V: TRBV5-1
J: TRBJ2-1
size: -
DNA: TGCGCCAGCAGCTTTCAGGGACTCAACAATGAGCAGTTCTTC
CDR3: CASSFQGLNNEQFF

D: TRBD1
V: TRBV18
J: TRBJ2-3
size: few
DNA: TGTGCCAGCTCATCCCGGGACAGGGGCACAGATACGCAGTATTTT
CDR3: CASSSRDRGTDTQYF

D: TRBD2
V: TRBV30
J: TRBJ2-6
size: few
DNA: TGTGCCTGGAGTGTACGGGAGGGGAACGTCCTGACTTTC
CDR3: CAWSVREGNVLTF

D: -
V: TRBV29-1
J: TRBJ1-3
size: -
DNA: TGCAGCGTTGGTGATCAGCTCTCTGGAAACACCATATATTTT
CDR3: CSVGDQLSGNTIYF

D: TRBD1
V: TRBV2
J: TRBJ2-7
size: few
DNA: TGTGCCAGCAACCTACGACAGGGGAACGAGCAGTACTTC
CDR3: CASNLRQGNEQYF

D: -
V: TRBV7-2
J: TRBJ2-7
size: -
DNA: TGTGCCAGCAGCTTATCGAGGGACTTCTACGAGCAGTACTTC
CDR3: CASSLSRDFYEQYF

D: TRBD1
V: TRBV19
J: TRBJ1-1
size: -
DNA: TGTGCCAGTGCCGGGGACAGGGATTATAGAACGAACACTGAAGCTTTCTTT
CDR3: CASAGDRDYRTNTEAFF

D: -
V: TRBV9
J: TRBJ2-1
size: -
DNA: TGTGCCAGCAGCTTCCAGACCAGAAACAATGAGCAGTTCTTC
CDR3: CASSFQTRNNEQFF

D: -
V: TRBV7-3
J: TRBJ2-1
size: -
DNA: TGTGCCAGCAGCTTAAACCCTAGTGAGCAGTTCTTC
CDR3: CASSLNPSEQFF

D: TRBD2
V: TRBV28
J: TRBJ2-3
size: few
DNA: TGTGCCAGCAGCACCGCCGGCCCCGGGGGGACGCAGTATTTT
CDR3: CASSTAGPGGTQYF

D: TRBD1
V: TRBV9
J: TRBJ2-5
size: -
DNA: TGTGCCAGCAGCGTGGTTCAGGGGGCGCGGGAGACCCAGTACTTC
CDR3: CASSVVQGARETQYF

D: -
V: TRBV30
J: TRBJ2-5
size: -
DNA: TGTGCCTGGAGTGCACAACTAGGGTTGAAATTTCGGGAGACCCAGTACTTC
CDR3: CAWSAQLGLKFRETQYF

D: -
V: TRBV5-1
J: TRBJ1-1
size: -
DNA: TGCGCCAGCAGCTTGAGGGCTGGACGGAACACTGAAGCTTTCTTT
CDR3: CASSLRAGRNTEAFF

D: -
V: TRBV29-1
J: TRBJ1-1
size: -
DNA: TGCAGCGTTGCTCGGGGGGCAATCGGAGTGAACACTGAAGCTTTCTTT
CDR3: CSVARGAIGVNTEAFF

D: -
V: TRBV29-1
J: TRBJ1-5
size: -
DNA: TGCAGCGCGACTTCGGGGTATGCTCAGCCCCAGCATTTT
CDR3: CSATSGYAQPQHF

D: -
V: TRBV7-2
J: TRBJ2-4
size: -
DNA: TGTGCCAGCAGCTTAAGCCCCAGGGATCTAGCCAAAAACATTCAGTACTTC
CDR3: CASSLSPRDLAKNIQYF

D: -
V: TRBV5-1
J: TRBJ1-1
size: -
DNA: TGCGCCAGCAACCGGGATCGGACTGAAGCTTTCTTT
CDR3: CASNRDRTEAFF

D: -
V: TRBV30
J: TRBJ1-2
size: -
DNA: TGTGCCTGGAGGGACGGGCCCGGAGGCTACACCTTC
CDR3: CAWRDGPGGYTF

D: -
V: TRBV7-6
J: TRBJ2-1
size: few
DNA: TGTGCCAGCAGCTATCTGCAGGGCGCCTACAATGAGCAGTTCTTC
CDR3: CASSYLQGAYNEQFF

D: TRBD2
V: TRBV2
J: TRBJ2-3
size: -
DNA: TGTGCCAGCAGTACAGGACTAGCGGGAGTTCTAGATACGCAGTATTTT
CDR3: CASSTGLAGVLDTQYF

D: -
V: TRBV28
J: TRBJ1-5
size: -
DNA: TGTGCCAGCAGTTTATCAAGCCAGCCCCAGCATTTT
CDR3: CASSLSSQPQHF

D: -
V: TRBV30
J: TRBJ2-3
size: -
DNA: TGTGCCTGGAGTATCCGGCCTGATACGCAGTATTTT
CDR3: CAWSIRPDTQYF

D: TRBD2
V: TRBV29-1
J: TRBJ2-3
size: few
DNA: TGCAGCGTAAAAGAGGGAGCGGGAGCGGGGGATACGCAGTATTTT
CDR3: CSVKEGAGAGDTQYF

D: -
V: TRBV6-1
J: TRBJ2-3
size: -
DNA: TGTGCCAGCGCCAGGGGATGGGGCACAGATACGCAGTATTTT
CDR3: CASARGWGTDTQYF

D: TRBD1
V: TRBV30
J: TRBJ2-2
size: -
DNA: TGTGCCTGGAGGGGACAGAGCACCGGGGAGCTGTTTTTT
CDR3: CAWRGQSTGELFF

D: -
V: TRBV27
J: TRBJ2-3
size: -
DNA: TGTGCCAGCAGTGACATTCGAGGGGATACGCAGTATTTT
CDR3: CASSDIRGDTQYF

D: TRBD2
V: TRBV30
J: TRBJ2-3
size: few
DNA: TGTGCCTGGAGCGCGGGAGCGGCAGATACGCAGTATTTT
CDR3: CAWSAGAADTQYF

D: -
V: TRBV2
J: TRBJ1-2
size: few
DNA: TGTGCCAGCAGACTGACACCTGGCTACACCTTC
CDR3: CASRLTPGYTF

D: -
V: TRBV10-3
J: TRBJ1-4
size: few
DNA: TGTGCCATCAGCCCCCGGGACGGGACTGAAAAACTGTTTTTT
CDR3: CAISPRDGTEKLFF

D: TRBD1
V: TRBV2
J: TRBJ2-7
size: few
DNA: TGTGCCAGCAGTGCACAGGGGAGCAACTACGAGCAGTACTTC
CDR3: CASSAQGSNYEQYF

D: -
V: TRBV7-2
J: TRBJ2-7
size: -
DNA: TGTGCCAGCAGCCCCGACAGGTACGAGCAGTACTTC
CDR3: CASSPDRYEQYF

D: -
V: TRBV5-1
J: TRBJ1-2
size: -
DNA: TGCGCCAGCAGCTTGCTAGACAGTGAGTCCTATGGCTACACCTTC
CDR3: CASSLLDSESYGYTF

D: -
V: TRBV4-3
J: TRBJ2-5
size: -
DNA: TGCGCCAGCAGCCCTACGTGGTCTGAGACCCAGTACTTC
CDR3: CASSPTWSETQYF

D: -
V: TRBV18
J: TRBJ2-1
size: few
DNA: TGTGCCAGCTCACCACCGGTGGATAGGTCCTACAATGAGCAGTTCTTC
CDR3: CASSPPVDRSYNEQFF

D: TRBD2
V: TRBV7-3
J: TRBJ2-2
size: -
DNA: TGTGCCAGCAGCCCCGGCGGGAGCCACACCGGGGAGCTGTTTTTT
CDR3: CASSPGGSHTGELFF

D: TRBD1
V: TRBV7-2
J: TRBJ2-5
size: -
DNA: TGTGCCAGCAGCCAGGGGACAGGACGGAAGACCCAGTACTTC
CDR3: CASSQGTGRKTQYF

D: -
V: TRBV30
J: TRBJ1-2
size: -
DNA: TGTGCCTGGAGTGTACGGACAGATGGGGGCTACACCTTC
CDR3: CAWSVRTDGGYTF

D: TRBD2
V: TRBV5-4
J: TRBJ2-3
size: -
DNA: TGTGCCAGCAGCCAAAAGCGGGAGGCTAGAGATACGCAGTATTTT
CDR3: CASSQKREARDTQYF